The source of this T cell receptor beta chain is a study of blood T cell repertoires in COVID-19. Study-level information: There were acute and convalescent COVID-19 samples, and they came from the United States, Italy and Spain. From T cells, B-cell-depleted T cells, or PBMCs came the material, which was cDNA or gDNA.

Original processing notes: By means of reference gene primer amplification, nucleated cell counts were estimated. Only in-frame clones appear in the TCRdb table, and some are missing; sequencing was by immunoSEQ multiplex PCR. V and J calls plus clone size are reproduced from that table; the DNA served to infer D and trimming. The repertoire holds fewer than 120,000 clones, with around nine tenths as singletons. V lost 2 bases and J 4 bases, leaving 10 bases between the germline ends. Germline loops: CDR1 KGHSH, CDR2 LQKENI. The CDR3 covers 14 residues. This sequence was found in a human donor in a cohort sampled during active COVID-19. V gene TRBV18 combines with J gene TRBJ2-3; maybe TRBD2 (7 bases). Sequences were obtained from peripheral blood. Here the CDR3 reads CASSPEGGSDTQYF. The CDR3 region has the DNA TGTGCCAGCTCACCAGAGGGGGGGTCAGATACGCAGTATTTT.